The 21 T cell receptor beta chains below were found in one sample sequenced in a study of identical twins. TCRdb called the 5' RACE reads again in MiXCR, with one record for every CDR3 protein. Among hundreds of thousands of distinct CDR3 sequences listed, under 8.5% were seen once. These data also formed part of another study, on yellow fever vaccine responses in identical twins.

The specimen was PBMCs. The receptors derive from a woman aged 18-29 years in good health.

The chain combines TRBV7-8 with TRBJ2-5; D may be TRBD1 or TRBD2 (5 bases each). Germline V gene data show CDR1 as SGHVS and CDR2 as FQNEAQ. The V end was cut by 2 bases, the J end by 1 base, with 11 bases between. The CDR3 has 15 amino acids. The CDR3 DNA reads TGTGCCAGCAGCTTACGCCCAGGGACCCAAGAGACCCAGTACTTC. Translation: CASSLRPGTQETQYF.

The sample holds a few counts of this clonotype. CDR3 loop: CASTSTNTGELFF. The DNA of the CDR3 is TGTGCCAGCACCTCAACCAACACCGGGGAGCTGTTTTTT. The rearrangement uses TRBV27 and TRBJ2-2; no reliable D call. The CDR3 has 13 residues. CDR1 and CDR2 from the germline V gene are MNHEY and SMNVEV (reference sequence). Trimming pared 7 bases from V and 2 bases from J, leaving 8 bases between.

The sample holds a few counts of this clonotype. The V gene is TRBV20-1, the J gene TRBJ1-1; no definite D call. There are 14 residues in the CDR3. Trimming removed 2 bases from V and 1 base from J, with 11 bases in between. Germline V lookup: CDR1 DFQATT, CDR2 SNEGSKA (reference sequence). CDR3 in amino acids: CSARLILENTEAFF. The CDR3, as DNA: TGCAGTGCTAGATTGATCTTAGAGAACACTGAAGCTTTCTTT.

This clonotype was counted many times. The chain uses TRBV28 and TRBJ1-5; perhaps TRBD1 as D (6 bases). CDR1 MDHEN and CDR2 SYDVKM come from the germline V gene. There are 18 residues in the CDR3. V lost 4 bases to trimming and J lost 2 bases, with 21 bases between them. The CDR3 DNA reads TGTGCCAGCAGTTCCCTAGAACAGGGAGGGTTTGGCAATCAGCCCCAGCATTTT. Protein product: CASSSLEQGGFGNQPQHF. Full variable domain (remainder filled in from reference TRBV28 and TRBJ1-5): DVKVTQSSRYLVKRTGEKVFLECVQDMDHENMFWYRQDPGLGLRLIYFSYDVKMKEKGDIPEGYSVSREKKERFSLILESASTNQTSMYLCASSSLEQGGFGNQPQHFGDGTRLSIL.

This clonotype was found many times. This CDR3 reads CAIGGGLLRTGSYNEQFF. DNA of the CDR3: TGTGCCATCGGTGGGGGGTTGCTGCGAACGGGCTCCTACAATGAGCAGTTCTTC. The J gene is TRBJ2-1, the V gene TRBV10-3; the D gene is possibly TRBD2 (6 bases). With 8 bases removed from V and 0 bases from J, the gap between germline ends came to 23 bases. This CDR3 spans 18 amino acids. Looked up from germline, CDR1 is ENHRY and CDR2 is SYGVKD.

The chain is built from TRBV19 and TRBJ2-1, with 9 positions matching TRBD2. The CDR3 consists of 16 residues. The germline V gene encodes CDR1 LNHDA and CDR2 SQIVND (reference sequence). Trimming removed 4 bases from V and 8 bases from J; junction bases left unmatched: 12. CDR3 in DNA: TGTGCCAGTAGTACCTCCGGGACTAGCTACTTGGATGAGCAGTTCTTC. Residues: CASSTSGTSYLDEQFF.

J is TRBJ1-4 and V is TRBV7-9; 8 positions match TRBD1. With V trimmed by 7 bases and J by 7 bases, 8 bases remained unmatched. The germline CDR1 and CDR2 sequences are SEHNR and FQNEAQ (reference sequence). This CDR3 has 14 amino acids. The CDR3 spells CASTQGQAREKLFF. In nucleotides, the CDR3 is TGTGCCAGCACCCAGGGACAGGCTCGTGAAAAACTGTTTTTT.

This clonotype occurred a few times. The gene calls are TRBV7-8 and TRBJ1-5; 8 positions agree with TRBD1. Germline lookup yields CDR1 SGHVS and CDR2 FQNEAQ. The junction had 5 bases not matched to a gene; V was cut back by 5 bases and J by 5 bases. The CDR3 has 14 residues. CDR3 sequence reads: CASSLGTGDQPQHF. CDR3 in DNA: TGTGCCAGCAGCCTTGGGACAGGCGATCAGCCCCAGCATTTT.

The chain couples TRBV9 to TRBJ1-2; D gene ambiguous. V lost 0 bases, J lost 3 bases, and 9 bases lay in between. Looked up from germline, CDR1 is SGDLS and CDR2 is YYNGEE. The CDR3 is made up of 14 amino acids. The CDR3 loop reads CASSVEFGDYGYTF. CDR3 DNA sequence: TGTGCCAGCAGCGTAGAGTTCGGCGACTATGGCTACACCTTC.

This clonotype has more than one count but fewer than ten. The rearrangement joins TRBV11-2 to TRBJ1-2; D not certain. Germline CDR1 is SGHAT and CDR2 is FQNNGV. CDR3 length: 15 amino acids. Trimming pared 8 bases from V and 3 bases from J, leaving 19 bases between. The CDR3 DNA reads TGTGCCAGCTCCCTCGGGCACTCCGTGGACTATGGCTACACCTTC. As protein: CASSLGHSVDYGYTF.

This clonotype has ten or more counts. The chain is built from TRBV5-1 and TRBJ2-3; a possible D gene is TRBD1 (5 bases). This CDR3 contains 16 residues. Germline lookup yields CDR1 SGHRS and CDR2 YFSETQ. The V end lost 1 base, the J end lost 0 bases, and 12 bases lay between the germline ends. CDR3 loop: CASSLRGFASTDTQYF. CDR3 coding DNA: TGCGCCAGCAGCTTGAGGGGATTTGCTAGCACAGATACGCAGTATTTT. The whole variable domain, filled in from reference TRBV5-1 and TRBJ2-3, reads KAGVTQTPRYLIKTRGQQVTLSCSPISGHRSVSWYQQTPGQGLQFLFEYFSETQRNKGNFPGRFSGRQFSNSRSEMNVSTLELGDSALYLCASSLRGFASTDTQYFGPGTRLTVL.

This clonotype turned up a few times. The J gene is TRBJ2-1, the V gene TRBV20-1; 11 positions agree with TRBD2. This CDR3 contains 17 residues. J gave up 9 bases and V 0 bases, and 13 bases lay outside the gene matches. Germline CDR1 is DFQATT and CDR2 is SNEGSKA (reference sequence). The CDR3 sequence is CSARDRASGGFGGEQFF. The CDR3 region has the DNA TGCAGTGCTAGAGATCGGGCTAGCGGGGGGTTTGGTGGTGAGCAGTTCTTC.

This rearrangement joins TRBV6-5 to TRBJ2-5; tentatively, D is TRBD1 or TRBD2 (7 bases each). V was clipped by 4 bases and J by 6 bases, with 15 bases between them. This CDR3 contains 14 residues. Germline V lookup: CDR1 MNHEY, CDR2 SVGAGI. In DNA, the CDR3 is TGTGCCAGCAGTTCCGGGACAGCGGGAAAGACCCAGTACTTC. It translates to CASSSGTAGKTQYF.

This clonotype has a count of ten or more. The V gene is TRBV2, the J gene TRBJ2-2, with 7 bases lining up with TRBD1. Trimming at V came to 10 bases and at J to 3 bases, leaving 8 bases not matched to a gene. The CDR3 spans 14 residues. Germline CDR1 reads SNHLY; CDR2 reads FYNNEI. CDR3 sequence reads: CAIRQGWDTGELFF. Here the CDR3 DNA reads TGTGCCATCCGACAGGGTTGGGACACCGGGGAGCTGTTTTTT. Full variable domain (remainder filled in from reference TRBV2 and TRBJ2-2): EPEVTQTPSHQVTQMGQEVILRCVPISNHLYFYWYRQILGQKVEFLVSFYNNEISEKSEIFDDQFSVERPDGSNFTLKIRSTKLEDSAMYFCAIRQGWDTGELFFGEGSRLTVL.

This clonotype was counted a few times. This sequence joins TRBV2 and TRBJ2-7; TRBD1 matches 8 bases. V was pared by 6 bases and J by 6 bases, with 13 bases of the junction left unmatched. This CDR3 spans 15 amino acids. Germline V lookup: CDR1 SNHLY, CDR2 FYNNEI. CDR3 sequence reads: CASRLDRGPLLEQYV. CDR3 nucleotides: TGTGCCAGCAGACTTGACAGGGGCCCTCTTCTCGAGCAGTACGTC.

This clonotype was recorded a few times. The genes are TRBV28 and TRBJ1-5; weak D call: TRBD1 (6 bases). V was cut by 2 bases and J by 1 base, with 15 bases left in between. The CDR3 consists of 17 residues. CDR1 MDHEN and CDR2 SYDVKM come from the germline V gene. The CDR3 protein is CASSLGRQGTSNQPQHF. The CDR3 DNA reads TGTGCCAGCAGTTTAGGGAGGCAGGGGACAAGCAATCAGCCCCAGCATTTT.

This clonotype was picked up many times. The chain carries TRBV5-1 and TRBJ1-6; maybe TRBD1 (6 bases). The CDR3 is 17 residues long. The V end was cut by 3 bases, the J end by 6 bases, with 19 bases between. Germline values: CDR1 SGHRS, CDR2 YFSETQ. CDR3 amino acids: CASSSRDTKGPNSPLHF. The CDR3 DNA reads as TGCGCCAGCAGCTCCCGGGACACCAAGGGACCTAATTCACCCCTCCACTTT.

With respect to this clonotype: Mismatch with germline at one junction end may stem from a read error. This chain uses TRBV5-6 with TRBJ2-7; maybe TRBD1 (5 bases). The CDR3 totals 12 residues. CDR1 and CDR2 (germline): SGHDT, YYEEEE. CDR3 in amino acids: CAISLGLYEQYF. CDR3 sequence (DNA): TGTGCCATCAGCCTGGGGCTCTACGAGCAGTACTTC.

This clonotype was detected a few times. V and J are TRBV7-6 and TRBJ2-1; TRBD2 agrees at 8 bases. J was trimmed by 6 bases and V by 5 bases; bases with no gene match: 15. This CDR3 is 17 amino acids long. The germline gives CDR1 SGHVS, CDR2 FNYEAQ. This CDR3 is CASSRATSGGGLNEQFF. The CDR3 DNA is TGTGCCAGCAGCCGAGCTACTAGCGGTGGGGGACTCAATGAGCAGTTCTTC.

Comments on this clonotype: A much larger clone is a single base away; this may be a read error. This sequence joins TRBV3-1 and TRBJ1-3, with D uncertain. Germline V gene sequence: CDR1 LGHDT, CDR2 YNNKEL (reference sequence). V shed 0 bases and J shed 0 bases, with 6 bases lying between them. The CDR3 has 15 residues. The CDR3 nucleotides read TGTGCCAGCAGCCAAGACAGGATCTCTGGAAACACCATATATTTT. Protein sequence: CASSQDRISGNTIYF.

The J gene is TRBJ1-6, the V gene TRBV11-2; D gene ambiguous. Germline V gene sequence: CDR1 SGHAT, CDR2 FQNNGV. The CDR3 totals 13 residues. V lost 6 bases to trimming and J lost 9 bases, with 12 bases between them. The CDR3 here is CASSSLGFSPLHF. CDR3 in DNA: TGTGCCAGCAGTTCACTAGGGTTTTCACCCCTCCACTTT.